This TCR beta chain originates from a study of regulatory T cells in long-lasting Graves disease. Study-wide points: Whereas 1,000 or so public clonotypes were shared by new patients, persistent patients shared more, at some 2,900.

In building TCR beta libraries, iRepertoire HTBI primers were used together with Arm-PCR of CDR3 regions. TCRdb fed the multiplex PCR reads into MiXCR, producing one record per CDR3 protein. The sample has over 650,000 distinct CDR3 sequences; 30% are singletons. The sample's time point: persistent/refractory GD, antithyroid drugs over 5 years with positive TRAb. Isolated PBMC RNA provided the starting material for the TCR library. A note on this clonotype: Its antigen is as yet unknown.

The CDR3 is 15 residues long. In germline, CDR1 is SQVTM, CDR2 ANQGSEA. Trimming left V 7 bases short and J 9 bases short, with 27 bases between. V gene TRBV29-1 combines with J gene TRBJ2-5, with D possibly matching TRBD1 (6 bases). This sample comprised peripheral blood mononuclear cells (PBMCs), obtained when the disease was refractory, from a patient treated with antithyroid drugs. This clonotype originated in a female donor with Graves disease. CDR3 in amino acids: CSAGSPGAQLEAQYF. For the CDR3, the DNA is TGCAGCGCCGGGTCCCCAGGGGCCCAACTCGAGGCCCAGTACTTC. The full variable domain, with the rest looked up from reference TRBV29-1 and TRBJ2-5, is SAVISQKPSRDICQRGTSLTIQCQVDSQVTMMFWYRQQPGQSLTLIATANQGSEATYESGFVIDKFPISRPNLTFSTLTVSNMSPEDSSIYLCSAGSPGAQLEAQYFGPGTRLLVL.